This T cell receptor beta chain was sequenced during a study of multiple sclerosis patients with progressive multifocal leukoencephalopathy. General study points: TRBV and TRBJ usage showed no common pattern when PML developed.

As concerns this clone: Its antigen is currently unknown.

Measured with immunoSEQ multiplex PCR; TCRdb has only the in-frame clones, and not every one. The table records 25,000 to 35,000 clones, roughly 91% of them present only once. Time point: before natalizumab initiation. All PML patients were female, and all patients had earlier interferon beta. The sequence came from a human donor with multiple sclerosis. Sequencing used PBMCs.

CDR3 region: CASSHGAGIQETQYF. The DNA for the CDR3 is TGTGCCAGCAGCCATGGGGCGGGGATCCAAGAGACCCAGTACTTC. The J gene is TRBJ2-5, the V gene TRBV9; possible D gene TRBD2, 6 bases. Trimming cost V 4 bases and J 1 base, with 14 bases left between them. The CDR3 has 15 residues. CDR1 and CDR2 from the germline V gene are SGDLS and YYNGEE.